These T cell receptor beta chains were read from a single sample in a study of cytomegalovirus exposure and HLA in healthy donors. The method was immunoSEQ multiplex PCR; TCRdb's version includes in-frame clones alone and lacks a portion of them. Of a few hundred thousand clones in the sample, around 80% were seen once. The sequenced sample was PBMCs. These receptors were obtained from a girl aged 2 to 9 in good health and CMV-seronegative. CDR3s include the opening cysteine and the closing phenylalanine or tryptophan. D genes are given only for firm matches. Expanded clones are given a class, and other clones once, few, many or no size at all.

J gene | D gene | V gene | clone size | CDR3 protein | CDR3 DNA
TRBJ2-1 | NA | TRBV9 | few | CASSVDGGGNEQFF | TGTGCCAGCAGCGTAGACGGGGGAGGCAATGAGCAGTTCTTC
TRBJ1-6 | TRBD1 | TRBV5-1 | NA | CASSSQGTDSPLHF | TGCGCCAGCAGCTCACAGGGGACGGATTCACCCCTCCACTTT
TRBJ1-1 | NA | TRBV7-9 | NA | CASSPGRAEAFF | TGTGCCAGCAGCCCGGGAAGGGCTGAAGCTTTCTTT
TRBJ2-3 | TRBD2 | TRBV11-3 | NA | CASSPPGGGRRSTQYF | TGTGCCAGCAGCCCTCCGGGGGGAGGGAGGAGGTCTACGCAGTATTTT
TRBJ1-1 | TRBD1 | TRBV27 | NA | CASSLGQGGSQAFF | TGTGCCAGCAGTTTAGGACAGGGAGGCTCTCAAGCTTTCTTT
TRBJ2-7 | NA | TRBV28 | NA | CASSHTGTRPYEQYF | TGTGCCAGCAGTCATACCGGGACAAGACCCTACGAGCAGTACTTC
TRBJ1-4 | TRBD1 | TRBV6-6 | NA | CASSYGDSREKLFF | TGTGCCAGCAGTTACGGGGACAGCCGTGAAAAACTGTTTTTT
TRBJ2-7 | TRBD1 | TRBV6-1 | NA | CASSGGQGKIYEQYF | TGTGCCAGCAGTGGGGGACAGGGTAAGATCTACGAGCAGTACTTC
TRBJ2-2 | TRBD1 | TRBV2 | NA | CASNHVGQVPGELFF | TGTGCCAGCAATCACGTGGGACAGGTCCCCGGGGAGCTGTTTTTT
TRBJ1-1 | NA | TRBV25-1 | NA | CASSEVGFWTEAFF | TGTGCCAGCAGTGAAGTCGGTTTTTGGACTGAAGCTTTCTTT
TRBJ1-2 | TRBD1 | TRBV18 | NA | CASSSHLRDRAHGYTF | TGTGCCAGCTCCTCGCATCTCCGGGACAGGGCCCATGGCTACACCTTC
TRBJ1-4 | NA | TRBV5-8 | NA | CASRPIQGANEKLFF | TGTGCCAGCAGGCCCATACAGGGTGCTAATGAAAAACTGTTTTTT
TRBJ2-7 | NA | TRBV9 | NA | CASSVSPSLAPYEQYF | TGTGCCAGCAGCGTATCCCCTTCGCTAGCGCCCTACGAGCAGTACTTC
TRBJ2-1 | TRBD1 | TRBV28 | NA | CASLPGQGSHEQFF | TGTGCCAGCCTACCGGGACAGGGGTCTCATGAGCAGTTCTTC
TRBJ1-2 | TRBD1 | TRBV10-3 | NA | CAISDLVGTESGYTF | TGTGCCATCAGTGACCTTGTTGGGACAGAATCTGGCTACACCTTC
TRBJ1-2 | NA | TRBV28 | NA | CASSLLDIRQVANYGYTF | TGTGCCAGCAGTTTACTAGACATTCGACAGGTAGCTAACTATGGCTACACCTTC
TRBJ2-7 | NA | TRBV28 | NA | CASSRERAPYEQYF | TGTGCCAGCAGTAGGGAGCGGGCCCCCTACGAGCAGTACTTC
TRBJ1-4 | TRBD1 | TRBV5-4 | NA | CASSLDPGTGYEKLFF | TGTGCCAGCAGCTTGGATCCTGGGACAGGGTATGAAAAACTGTTTTTT
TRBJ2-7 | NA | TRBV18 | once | CASSVGRYEQYF | TGTGCCAGCTCAGTGGGCCGCTACGAGCAGTACTTC
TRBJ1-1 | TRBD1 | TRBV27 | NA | CASSEGQGAMNTEAFF | TGTGCCAGCAGCGAGGGACAGGGGGCGATGAACACTGAAGCTTTCTTT
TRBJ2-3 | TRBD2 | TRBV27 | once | CASSLLGLAGDTQYF | TGTGCCAGCAGTTTATTGGGACTAGCTGGTGATACGCAGTATTTT
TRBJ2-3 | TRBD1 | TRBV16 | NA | CASSLVNRGHTQYF | TGTGCCAGCAGCCTCGTCAACAGGGGGCATACGCAGTATTTT
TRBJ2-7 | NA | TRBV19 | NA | CASSTLSTASYEQYF | TGTGCCAGTAGTACCCTCTCGACAGCCTCCTACGAGCAGTACTTC
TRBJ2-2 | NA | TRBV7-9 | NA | CASSLVPTATGELFF | TGTGCCAGCAGCTTAGTCCCGACTGCCACCGGGGAGCTGTTTTTT
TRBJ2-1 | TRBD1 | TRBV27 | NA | CASSFRGQGIRNEQFF | TGTGCCAGCAGTTTTCGGGGACAGGGTATCCGCAATGAGCAGTTCTTC
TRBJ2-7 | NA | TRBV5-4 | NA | CASSLAGTAYEQYF | TGTGCCAGCAGCTTGGCGGGAACTGCCTACGAGCAGTACTTC
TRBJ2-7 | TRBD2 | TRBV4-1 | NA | CASSQVAGAGVPYEQYF | TGCGCCAGCAGCCAAGTAGCGGGGGCGGGGGTTCCCTACGAGCAGTACTTC
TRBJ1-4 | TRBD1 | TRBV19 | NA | CASSAGGAGEKLFF | TGTGCCAGTAGTGCAGGGGGCGCAGGTGAAAAACTGTTTTTT
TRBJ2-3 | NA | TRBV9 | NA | CASSVGASASTDTQYF | TGTGCCAGCAGCGTAGGGGCTAGCGCCAGCACAGATACGCAGTATTTT
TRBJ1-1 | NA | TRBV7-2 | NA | CASSFRGYTEAFF | TGTGCCAGCAGCTTTCGAGGGTATACCGAAGCTTTCTTT
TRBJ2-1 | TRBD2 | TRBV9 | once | CASSLGKRGVYNEQFF | TGTGCCAGCAGCTTAGGGAAGCGGGGCGTTTACAATGAGCAGTTCTTC
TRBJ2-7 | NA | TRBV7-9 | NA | CASRRLPQGHEQYF | TGTGCCAGCAGACGACTCCCCCAAGGCCACGAGCAGTACTTC
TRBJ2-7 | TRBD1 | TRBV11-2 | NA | CASRLWDSLSYEQYF | TGTGCCAGCAGGCTTTGGGACAGTCTCTCCTACGAGCAGTACTTC
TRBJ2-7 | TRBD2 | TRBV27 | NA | CASSSGLARYEQYF | TGTGCCAGCAGTTCCGGACTAGCGAGGTACGAGCAGTACTTC
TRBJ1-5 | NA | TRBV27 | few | CASSHWGGASNQPQHF | TGTGCCAGCAGCCACTGGGGGGGAGCTAGCAATCAGCCCCAGCATTTT
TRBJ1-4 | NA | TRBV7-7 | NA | CASSRGRGNEKLFF | TGTGCCAGCAGCCGAGGGAGAGGGAATGAAAAACTGTTTTTT
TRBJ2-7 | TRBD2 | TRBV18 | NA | CASSPSGSMSHEQYF | TGTGCCAGCTCACCAAGCGGGAGCATGTCTCACGAGCAGTACTTC
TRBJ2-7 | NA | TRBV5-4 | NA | CASRNSESYEQYF | TGTGCCAGCAGAAACAGTGAATCCTACGAGCAGTACTTC
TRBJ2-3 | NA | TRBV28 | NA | CASSIGSPGTDTQYF | TGTGCCAGCAGTATTGGATCACCGGGGACAGATACGCAGTATTTT
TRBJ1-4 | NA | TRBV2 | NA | CASSLLGGASGEKLFF | TGTGCCAGCAGTCTCTTAGGGGGGGCATCGGGGGAAAAACTGTTTTTT
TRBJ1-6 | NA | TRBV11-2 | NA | CASSLNPTSIRDLHF | TGTGCCAGCAGCTTAAATCCGACTTCAATTCGGGACCTCCACTTT
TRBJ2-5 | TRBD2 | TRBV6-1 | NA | CASSEPGLEETQYF | TGTGCCAGCAGTGAACCCGGACTAGAAGAGACCCAGTACTTC